The present T cell receptor (beta chain) was sequenced within a study of patients and donors after allogeneic stem cell transplantation. This CDR3 is built from 15 residues. The germline V gene has CDR1 DFQATT and CDR2 SNEGSKA (reference sequence). The junction had 9 bases not matched to a gene; V was cut back by 5 bases and J by 2 bases. TCRdb re-derived calls from the RT-PCR reads in MiXCR, one entry per CDR3 protein. In the table there are approximately 210,000 distinct CDR3 sequences, more than 35% of which are singletons. The rearrangement uses TRBV20-1 and TRBJ2-1, with 7 bases lining up with TRBD1. What was sequenced was blood, either unsorted or a sorted T cell fraction (not recorded which). The sequence derives from a human donor who was either an allogeneic HSCT recipient or a stem cell or donor lymphocyte infusion donor (not recorded which). It is not recorded whose cells these are; they may come from a transplant donor. CDR3 in amino acids: CSAQLPDRTYNEQFF. In nucleotides, the CDR3 is TGCAGTGCTCAACTCCCGGACAGGACCTACAATGAGCAGTTCTTC.